This T cell receptor (beta chain) was sequenced in a study of blood T cell repertoires in COVID-19. Study summary: Sample material is recorded as cDNA or gDNA derived from T cells, B-cell-depleted T cells, or PBMCs.

Germline CDR1 LNHDA, CDR2 SQIVND (reference sequence). This CDR3 contains 13 residues. V was shortened by 9 bases and J by 8 bases, with 16 bases between the two germline ends. Sequenced by immunoSEQ multiplex PCR; TCRdb stores in-frame clones only, minus some. Among about 190,000 clones, about four fifths were seen once, and the ten largest hold roughly 3%. The sequence derives from a woman aged 25-40 years who had recovered from COVID-19. Source material: PBMCs or T cells enriched from blood (not recorded which). The chain uses TRBV19 and TRBJ1-4, with D perhaps TRBD1 (6 bases). CDR3: CASAGTLREKLFF. The CDR3 nucleotides are TGTGCCAGCGCCGGGACATTGAGGGAAAAACTGTTTTTT. The whole variable domain, remainder taken from reference TRBV19 and TRBJ1-4, is DGGITQSPKYLFRKEGQNVTLSCEQNLNHDAMYWYRQDPGQGLRLIYYSQIVNDFQKGDIAEGYSVSREKKESFPLTVTSAQKNPTAFYLCASAGTLREKLFFGSGTQLSVL.